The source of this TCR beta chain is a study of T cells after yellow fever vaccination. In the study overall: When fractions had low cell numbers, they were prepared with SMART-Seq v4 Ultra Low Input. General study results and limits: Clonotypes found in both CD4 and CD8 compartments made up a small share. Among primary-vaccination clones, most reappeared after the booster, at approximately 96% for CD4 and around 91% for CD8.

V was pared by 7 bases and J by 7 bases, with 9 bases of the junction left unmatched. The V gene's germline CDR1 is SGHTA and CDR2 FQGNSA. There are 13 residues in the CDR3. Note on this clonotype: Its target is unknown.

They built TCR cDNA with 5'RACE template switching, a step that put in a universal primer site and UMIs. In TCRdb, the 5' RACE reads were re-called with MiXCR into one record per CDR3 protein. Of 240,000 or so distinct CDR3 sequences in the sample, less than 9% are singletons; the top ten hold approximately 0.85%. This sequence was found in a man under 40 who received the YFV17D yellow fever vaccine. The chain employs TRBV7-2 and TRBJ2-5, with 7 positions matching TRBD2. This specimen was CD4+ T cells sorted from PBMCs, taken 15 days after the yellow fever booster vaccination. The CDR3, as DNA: TGTGCCAGCATCCCCCAGTCGGGGGGGACCCAGTACTTC. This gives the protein CASIPQSGGTQYF.